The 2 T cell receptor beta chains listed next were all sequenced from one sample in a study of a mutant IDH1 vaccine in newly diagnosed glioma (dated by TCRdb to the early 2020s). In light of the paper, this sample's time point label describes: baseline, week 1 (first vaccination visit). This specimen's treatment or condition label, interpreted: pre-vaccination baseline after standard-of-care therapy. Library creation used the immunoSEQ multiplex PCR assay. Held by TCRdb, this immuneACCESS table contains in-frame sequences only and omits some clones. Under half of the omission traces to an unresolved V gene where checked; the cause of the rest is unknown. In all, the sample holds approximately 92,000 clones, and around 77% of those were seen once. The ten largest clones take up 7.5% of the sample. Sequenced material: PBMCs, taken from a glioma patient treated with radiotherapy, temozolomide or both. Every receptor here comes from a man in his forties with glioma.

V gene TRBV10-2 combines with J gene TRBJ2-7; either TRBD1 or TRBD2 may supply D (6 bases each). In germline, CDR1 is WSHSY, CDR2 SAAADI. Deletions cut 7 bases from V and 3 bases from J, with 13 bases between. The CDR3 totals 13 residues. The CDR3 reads CASTWGAGYEQYF. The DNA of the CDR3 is TGCGCCAGCACATGGGGGGCGGGCTACGAGCAGTACTTC.

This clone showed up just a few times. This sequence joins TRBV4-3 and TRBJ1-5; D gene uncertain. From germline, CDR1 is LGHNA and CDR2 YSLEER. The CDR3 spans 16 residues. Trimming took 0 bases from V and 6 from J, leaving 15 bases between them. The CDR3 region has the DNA TGCGCCAGCAGCCAAGAGCGCGGCATACTGACTCAGCCCCAGCATTTT. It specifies CASSQERGILTQPQHF.